This T cell receptor (beta chain) was sequenced during a study of OX40 agonist ivuxolimab in advanced cancers. Produced via immunoSEQ multiplex PCR; TCRdb's table is partial and in-frame only. The data contain 55,000 to 65,000 clones, about 86% of them singletons. J gave up 0 bases and V 5 bases, and 12 bases lay outside the gene matches. This CDR3 comprises 18 residues. CDR1 is SEHNR, CDR2 FQNEAQ, per germline (reference sequence). Sequences were derived from CD4+ or CD8+ T cells sorted from blood, sampled in a trial of the OX40 agonist ivuxolimab. This receptor was obtained from an adult with an advanced solid tumor such as melanoma, head and neck, liver or kidney cancer. The chain is built from TRBV7-9 and TRBJ2-1; the match to TRBD1 covers 8 bases. The CDR3 loop is CASSRARQGISSYNEQFF. Here the CDR3 DNA reads TGTGCCAGCAGCCGGGCAAGACAGGGGATAAGCTCCTACAATGAGCAGTTCTTC.